Listed below are T cell receptor beta chains from one sample, sequenced in a study of cytomegalovirus exposure and HLA in healthy donors. This table comes from immunoSEQ multiplex PCR, and its TCRdb copy is limited to in-frame clones, with some not included. The table lists over 150,000 clones, less than 90% of them singletons. The sequenced material came from PBMCs. The receptors originated from a man younger than 35 in good health and CMV-seropositive. Both conserved end residues are part of each CDR3. D genes are given only for firm matches. Clone size is stated in some rows and not others, as once, few, many or a class when expanded.

v_gene	d_gene	j_gene	abundance	CDR3nt	CDR3aa
TRBV4-2	TRBD1	TRBJ2-7	.	TGTGCCAGCAGCCAAGGGGACAGGGATACCTACGAGCAGTACTTC	CASSQGDRDTYEQYF
TRBV19	TRBD1	TRBJ1-1	.	TGTGCCAGTAGCGAGACAGGGAGGCCTGAAGCTTTCTTT	CASSETGRPEAFF
TRBV6-1	TRBD1	TRBJ1-1	.	TGTGCCAGCAGTGAAGAGAACAGGGGAAAGACTGAAGCTTTCTTT	CASSEENRGKTEAFF
TRBV4-3	.	TRBJ2-5	.	TGCGCCAGCAGCCAATCCCACACGGGCGGGGCGGAGACCCAGTACTTC	CASSQSHTGGAETQYF
TRBV10-3	TRBD1	TRBJ2-7	.	TGTGCCATCAGTGAGTGGGACAGCTCCTACGAGCAGTACTTC	CAISEWDSSYEQYF
TRBV5-3	.	TRBJ1-5	few	TGTGCCAGAAGCTTGCCCCAAGCAGGAAGTTCTAGCAATCAGCCCCAGCATTTT	CARSLPQAGSSSNQPQHF
TRBV29-1	.	TRBJ1-2	.	TGCAGCGTTGCCCAGGGGACTAACCCTAACTATGGCTACACCTTC	CSVAQGTNPNYGYTF
TRBV27	.	TRBJ2-6	.	TGTGCCAGCGGTCAGGGGGCCAACGTCCTGACTTTC	CASGQGANVLTF
TRBV29-1	.	TRBJ1-2	.	TGCAGCGTTGCACAGGTCAACTATGGCTACACCTTC	CSVAQVNYGYTF
TRBV5-4	.	TRBJ2-1	.	TGTGCCAGCAGCCCGGACACCTACAATGAGCAGTTCTTC	CASSPDTYNEQFF
TRBV6-6	TRBD1	TRBJ2-7	.	TGTGCCAGCAGTTCCACCGGGACAGGCTCCTACGAGCAGTACTTC	CASSSTGTGSYEQYF
TRBV7-2	.	TRBJ2-1	.	TGTGCCAGCACCCCTTCCTACAATGAGCAGTTCTTC	CASTPSYNEQFF
TRBV7-2	TRBD2	TRBJ2-1	.	TGTGCCAGCAGCTTAGGAGTAGCGGGTAAGGAGCAGTTCTTC	CASSLGVAGKEQFF
TRBV10-2	.	TRBJ1-5	.	TGCGCCAGCAGCGGGACATATCCATTGACATCCCAGCCCCAGCATTTT	CASSGTYPLTSQPQHF
TRBV18	.	TRBJ2-7	.	TGTGCCAGCTCACCCATGGACAGTAACTTCTACGAGCAGTACTTC	CASSPMDSNFYEQYF
TRBV28	.	TRBJ2-7	.	TGTGCCAGCACTTTAGGGCCCGCCTTCAATCAGTACTTC	CASTLGPAFNQYF
TRBV5-6	.	TRBJ1-4	once	TGTGCCAGCAGCTTCCGGGGAAGGTTGGAAAAACTGTTTTTT	CASSFRGRLEKLFF
TRBV14	TRBD1	TRBJ2-7	.	TGTGCCAGCAGCACTTACCCGGGACAGAGCTACGAGCAGTACTTC	CASSTYPGQSYEQYF
TRBV6-6	TRBD2	TRBJ2-5	once	TGTGCCAGCAGTTACTCGTTGGCGGGGGTGCAACAGACCCAGTACTTC	CASSYSLAGVQQTQYF
TRBV5-1	TRBD1	TRBJ1-2	.	TGCGCCAGCAGCTCGGGGACAGGGGAGGATGGCTACACCTTC	CASSSGTGEDGYTF
TRBV18	.	TRBJ2-5	.	TGTGCCAGCTCACCACGAGAAACCCGGGAGACCCAGTACTTC	CASSPRETRETQYF
TRBV4-1	TRBD1	TRBJ1-2	.	TGCGCCAGCAGCCACCCATCCACAGGGGTTCGGTATGGCTACACCTTC	CASSHPSTGVRYGYTF
TRBV5-1	TRBD1	TRBJ2-3	once	TGCGCCAGCAGCCGGACAGGGGGCGGCACAGATACGCAGTATTTT	CASSRTGGGTDTQYF
TRBV7-2	TRBD1	TRBJ1-2	.	TGTGCCAGCAGCCTTGGACAGGGGACGGCATCCAACTATGGCTACACCTTC	CASSLGQGTASNYGYTF
TRBV6-5	.	TRBJ1-2	.	TGTGCCAGCAGTTACACCCCTGACAACCCTTATGGCTACACCTTC	CASSYTPDNPYGYTF
TRBV7-3	.	TRBJ2-1	.	TGTGCCAGCAGCTTAACCGGGGGGCCCAATGAGCAGTTCTTC	CASSLTGGPNEQFF
TRBV5-5	TRBD1	TRBJ1-2	.	TGTGCCAGCAGCTTCGGGACAGGGATGAACTATGGCTACACCTTC	CASSFGTGMNYGYTF
TRBV28	TRBD2	TRBJ2-7	.	TGTGCCAGTCTGGAACAGGGCGGGAGGGCCTCCTACGAGCAGTACTTC	CASLEQGGRASYEQYF
TRBV6-5	.	TRBJ1-1	once	TGTGCCAGCAGTTTGATGACCGGGGTGAACACTGAAGCTTTCTTT	CASSLMTGVNTEAFF
TRBV7-3	.	TRBJ2-1	.	TGTGCCAGCAGCTTACTCCTTACTAGCTACAATGAGCAGTTCTTC	CASSLLLTSYNEQFF
TRBV7-2	TRBD2	TRBJ2-5	.	TGTGCCAGCAGCCACGGACTAGCGGGGGGAGGAGAGACCCAGTACTTC	CASSHGLAGGGETQYF